This T cell receptor (beta chain) appears in the sequencing data of a study of beta chain features in type 1 diabetes. Overall study findings and caveats: No resolution was reached here on whether HLA type influences TCRB rearrangement. The VDJ junctions of type 1 diabetes patients carried fewer insertions and more deletions. In comparison with healthy donors, patients had naive, central memory and Treg TCRB repertoires that appeared more similar.

One heparinised blood draw averaging around 0.12 L was given by each donor. About this clone: Its antigen is unknown.

The V gene's germline CDR1 is SGDLS and CDR2 YYNGEE. The CDR3 spans 14 residues. V was trimmed by 0 bases and J by 5 bases, leaving 12 bases between them. Reverse transcription of all isolated RNA meant that expressed TCRB transcripts were sequenced. Clones were sequenced by immunoSEQ multiplex PCR, and TCRdb holds only the in-frame ones, with some missing. The sample holds around 450,000 clones, about an eighth seen once. This chain links TRBV9 with TRBJ2-7, with D possibly matching TRBD2 (5 bases). Sequencing was performed on naive CD4+ T cells from blood. The TCR originated in a woman in her late teens or twenties in good health. CDR3 sequence (DNA): TGTGCCAGCAGCGTAGGAGGGATTAGGGACGAGCAGTACTTC. It encodes CASSVGGIRDEQYF.